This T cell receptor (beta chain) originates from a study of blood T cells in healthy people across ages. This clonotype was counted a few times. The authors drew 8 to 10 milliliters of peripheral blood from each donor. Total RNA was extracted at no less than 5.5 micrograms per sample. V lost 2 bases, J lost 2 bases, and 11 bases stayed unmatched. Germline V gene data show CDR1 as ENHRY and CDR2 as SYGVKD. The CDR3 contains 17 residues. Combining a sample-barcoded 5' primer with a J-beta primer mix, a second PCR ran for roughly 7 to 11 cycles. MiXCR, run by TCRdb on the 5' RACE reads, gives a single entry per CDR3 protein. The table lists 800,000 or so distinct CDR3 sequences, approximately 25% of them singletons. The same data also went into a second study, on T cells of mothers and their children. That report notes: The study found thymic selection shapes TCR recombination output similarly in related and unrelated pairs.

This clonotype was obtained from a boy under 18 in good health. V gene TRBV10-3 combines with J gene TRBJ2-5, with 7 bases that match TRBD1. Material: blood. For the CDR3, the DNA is TGTGCCATCAGTGAGAGCTATGGACAGGCCCCTCAAGAGACCCAGTACTTC. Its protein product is CAISESYGQAPQETQYF.